This is a list of T cell receptor beta chains from one sample in a study of patients and donors after allogeneic stem cell transplantation. Via MiXCR, TCRdb re-called the RT-PCR reads, giving one row per CDR3 protein. The sample records 70,000 to 75,000 distinct CDR3 sequences, about 30% being singletons. The sample comprised blood, either unsorted or a sorted T cell fraction (not recorded which). These receptors originate from a human donor who was either an allogeneic HSCT recipient or a stem cell or donor lymphocyte infusion donor (not recorded which). It is not recorded whose cells these are; they may come from a transplant donor. Both conserved end residues are part of each CDR3. Each record gives: J gene, V gene, clone size, D gene, CDR3 protein, CDR3 DNA. A D gene is named only where the DNA matches it firmly. Clone size appears in some rows only: once, few, many, or a class for an expanded clone.

>TRBJ2-1|TRBV20-1|-|TRBD2
CSAPSGRSSYNEQFF
TGCAGTGCTCCTAGCGGGAGGTCGTCCTACAATGAGCAGTTCTTC
>TRBJ1-5|TRBV19|few|-
CASTGFSNQPQHF
TGTGCCAGTACCGGGTTTAGCAATCAGCCCCAGCATTTT
>TRBJ2-3|TRBV2|-|TRBD2
CASNREEDTQYF
TGTGCCAGCAACCGGGAGGAAGATACGCAGTATTTT
>TRBJ2-1|TRBV5-5|few|TRBD2
CASSLFGGSFSYNEQFF
TGTGCCAGCAGCCTATTCGGCGGGAGCTTCTCCTACAATGAGCAGTTCTTC
>TRBJ1-3|TRBV2|-|TRBD1
CASRGTGTGNTIYF
TGTGCCAGCAGGGGGACAGGGACTGGAAACACCATATATTTT
>TRBJ2-3|TRBV20-1|-|-
CSAVDPWGPGGTDTQYF
TGCAGTGCCGTCGACCCCTGGGGGCCGGGTGGCACAGATACGCAGTATTTT
>TRBJ1-4|TRBV9|few|-
CASSVDVREKLFF
TGTGCCAGCAGCGTAGATGTCCGGGAAAAACTGTTTTTT
>TRBJ2-3|TRBV5-1|-|-
CASSLVNRRTDTQYF
TGCGCCAGCAGCTTGGTTAACCGCCGCACAGATACGCAGTATTTT
>TRBJ1-1|TRBV12-3/TRBV12-4|-|TRBD1
CASSSRTGPTEAFF
TGTGCCAGCAGTTCCCGGACAGGACCCACTGAAGCTTTCTTT
>TRBJ2-3|TRBV12-3/TRBV12-4|-|TRBD1
CASSLGRDSRTDTQYF
TGTGCCAGCAGTTTGGGCCGGGACAGCCGCACAGATACGCAGTATTTT
>TRBJ1-2|TRBV5-1|few|-
CASSPRDLIPFVTF
TGCGCCAGCAGCCCCCGGGACCTAATCCCCTTCGTCACCTTC
>TRBJ1-1|TRBV20-1|-|-
CSARLPTVTLNTEAFF
TGCAGTGCTAGATTACCGACAGTGACTCTGAACACTGAAGCTTTCTTT
>TRBJ2-1|TRBV5-1|-|-
CASSLPPPNEQFF
TGCGCCAGCAGCTTGCCCCCCCCCAATGAGCAGTTCTTC
>TRBJ1-4|TRBV12-3/TRBV12-4|-|-
CASNLGADNEKLFF
TGTGCCAGCAACCTAGGGGCAGATAATGAAAAACTGTTTTTT
>TRBJ2-4|TRBV12-3/TRBV12-4|-|-
CASSLGGSEKTNIQYF
TGTGCCAGCAGTTTAGGAGGATCCGAGAAGACAAACATTCAGTACTTC
>TRBJ2-2|TRBV25-1|-|-
CASSPFGYTGELFF
TGTGCCAGCAGTCCGTTTGGGTATACCGGGGAGCTGTTTTTT
>TRBJ1-2|TRBV29-1|-|-
CSTTSFDGYTF
TGCAGCACCACATCTTTCGATGGCTACACCTTC
>TRBJ1-3|TRBV3-1|-|-
CASSQGSGNTIYF
TGTGCCAGCAGCCAAGGGTCTGGAAACACCATATATTTT
>TRBJ1-1|TRBV5-1|many|-
CASSLVGSDTEAFF
TGCGCCAGCAGCTTGGTAGGGAGTGACACTGAAGCTTTCTTT
>TRBJ1-6|TRBV12-5|few|-
CASGLSLLTASNSPLHF
TGTGCTAGTGGTTTGAGCTTATTGACCGCGAGTAATTCACCCCTCCACTTT
>TRBJ2-1|TRBV3-1|-|-
CASSQEKWGLLNEQFF
TGTGCCAGCAGCCAAGAGAAATGGGGGCTTTTAAATGAGCAGTTCTTC
>TRBJ1-2|TRBV20-1|-|-
CSARDGALGKDYGYTF
TGCAGTGCTAGAGATGGGGCGCTGGGAAAGGACTATGGCTACACCTTC
>TRBJ1-4|TRBV6-5|few|-
CASGETGNEKLFF
TGTGCCAGCGGTGAGACGGGGAATGAAAAACTGTTTTTT
>TRBJ2-3|TRBV4-2|-|TRBD1
CASSQTPGQVKVLSTDTQYF
TGTGCCAGCAGCCAAACACCGGGACAGGTGAAAGTACTGAGCACAGATACGCAGTATTTT
>TRBJ2-2|TRBV5-5|-|-
CASSRGQVTGELFF
TGTGCCAGCAGCAGGGGACAAGTTACCGGGGAGCTGTTTTTT
>TRBJ1-6|TRBV6-2/TRBV6-3|few|TRBD1
CASSPTGVRNSPLHF
TGTGCCAGCAGTCCTACAGGGGTCAGGAATTCACCCCTCCACTTT
>TRBJ2-7|TRBV20-1|few|-
CSARGPSPYEQYF
TGCAGTGCAAGGGGACCCAGCCCCTACGAGCAGTACTTC
>TRBJ2-1|TRBV12-3/TRBV12-4|-|TRBD2
CATIAGGNEQFF
TGTGCCACCATAGCGGGGGGCAATGAGCAGTTCTTC
>TRBJ1-1|TRBV3-1|-|-
CASSQGMTGNTEAFF
TGTGCCAGCAGCCAAGGTATGACAGGGAACACTGAAGCTTTCTTT
>TRBJ2-3|TRBV4-1|-|TRBD2
CASRRSGLSQSTDTQYF
TGCGCCAGCAGGCGATCGGGACTATCCCAGAGCACAGATACGCAGTATTTT
>TRBJ1-1|TRBV6-6|-|-
CASIDSGVIGEAFF
TGTGCCAGCATCGATTCGGGGGTGATCGGGGAAGCTTTCTTT
>TRBJ2-5|TRBV7-2|-|TRBD1
CASSPQDRAYQETQYF
TGTGCCAGCAGCCCCCAGGACAGGGCCTACCAAGAGACCCAGTACTTC
>TRBJ2-7|TRBV6-2/TRBV6-3|many|TRBD1
CASRPSTGVFSYEQYF
TGTGCCAGCAGACCCAGTACAGGGGTCTTCTCCTACGAGCAGTACTTC
>TRBJ1-1|TRBV28|many|TRBD1
CASSRRTGAFF
TGTGCCAGCTCACGACGGACAGGAGCTTTCTTT
>TRBJ1-2|TRBV5-5|-|-
CASSLAAGYGYTF
TGTGCCAGCAGCTTGGCGGCGGGCTATGGCTACACCTTC
>TRBJ2-3|TRBV20-1|-|TRBD2
CSAVLAVYTDTQYF
TGCAGTGCTGTACTAGCGGTATACACAGATACGCAGTATTTT
>TRBJ2-2|TRBV24-1|-|-
CATQARYTGELFF
TGTGCCACCCAAGCGAGGTACACCGGGGAGCTGTTTTTT
>TRBJ1-2|TRBV7-9|-|-
CASSRTGGGSNYGYTF
TGTGCCAGCAGCCGCACCGGTGGGGGATCTAACTATGGCTACACCTTC
>TRBJ1-4|TRBV12-3/TRBV12-4|once|TRBD1
CASRGTGVNEKLFF
TGTGCCAGCAGAGGGACAGGAGTTAATGAAAAACTGTTTTTT
>TRBJ2-1|TRBV7-9|-|-
CASSLEQGSYNEQFF
TGTGCCAGCAGCTTAGAACAGGGCTCGTACAATGAGCAGTTCTTC
>TRBJ1-1|TRBV10-3|-|-
CAIGRTDTEAFF
TGTGCCATCGGACGGACAGACACTGAAGCTTTCTTT
>TRBJ2-3|TRBV9|few|TRBD1
CASSPRTGLDDTQYF
TGTGCCAGCAGCCCTCGGACAGGTTTGGATGATACGCAGTATTTT
>TRBJ2-5|TRBV6-6|-|-
CASSYSGSYQETQYF
TGTGCCAGCAGTTACTCGGGATCCTACCAAGAGACCCAGTACTTC
>TRBJ1-4|TRBV29-1|-|-
CSVEYPGPGEKLFF
TGCAGCGTTGAATACCCGGGCCCTGGGGAAAAACTGTTTTTT
>TRBJ1-1|TRBV12-3/TRBV12-4|few|-
CASSLELALNTEAFF
TGTGCCAGCAGTTTAGAATTAGCCCTGAACACTGAAGCTTTCTTT